This TCR beta chain emerged from a study of technical replicates of blood from a handful of donors. Here immunoSEQ multiplex PCR was the method, and the copy in TCRdb shows in-frame clones only, minus some. Here the sample spans 50,000 to 70,000 clones, 75% to 90% being singletons. Per germline, CDR1 SEHNR and CDR2 FQNEAQ (reference sequence). CDR3 length equals 14 residues. V was trimmed by 7 bases and J by 2 bases, leaving 12 bases between them. The TCR originated in a human donor in good health. Some clones in this sample may be carry-over from other donors' samples. Sequenced: PBMCs. This chain links TRBV7-9 with TRBJ2-1, with a possible D match to TRBD1 (5 bases). The CDR3 DNA reads as TGTGCCAGCACCCCCCAGGGTACCTACAATGAGCAGTTCTTC. Translated: CASTPQGTYNEQFF.